This T cell receptor (beta chain) was documented in a study of blood T cell repertoires in COVID-19. Germline V gives CDR1 LGHDT, CDR2 YNNKEL (reference sequence). The CDR3 is 14 residues long. Germline trimming cut 2 bases from V and 4 bases from J; bases unmatched to any gene: 5. The table came from immunoSEQ multiplex PCR; TCRdb's copy has only in-frame clones and leaves some out. Altogether approximately 300,000 clones are present, 85% being singletons, with the ten largest covering around 1.8%. The TCR sequence derives from a woman in her 30s who had been exposed to COVID-19. V usage is TRBV3-1 (or the pseudogene TRBV3-2) and J usage is TRBJ2-7, with 7 bases that match TRBD1. Sequenced material: PBMCs or T cells enriched from blood (not recorded which). In DNA form, the CDR3 reads TGTGCCAGCAGCCAACGGGACAGAGTTTACGAGCAGTACTTC. It codes for CASSQRDRVYEQYF.